A single sample is the source of the 21 T cell receptor beta chains below, sequenced in a study of T cells in Graves' hyperthyroidism and ophthalmopathy. Amplification targeted TCR beta CDR3 regions from RNA transcripts. RT-PCR in the first round (using the HTBI primer set) targeted the TCR CDR3. MiXCR, applied by TCRdb to the multiplex PCR reads, yields one record per CDR3 protein. The sample has 450,000 to 700,000 distinct CDR3 sequences, 35% to 55% seen once; the top ten hold under 20%. Sequenced input: peripheral blood or thyroid tissue (not recorded which). These receptors were obtained from an adult woman with Graves' disease, either hyperthyroidism or ophthalmopathy (not recorded which).

The V gene is TRBV20-1, the J gene TRBJ2-5; TRBD1 agrees at 7 bases. V gave up 1 base and J gave up 6 bases; unmatched junction bases: 20. The length of the CDR3 is 18 residues. The germline CDR1 and CDR2 sequences are DFQATT and SNEGSKA (reference sequence). CDR3 DNA: TGCAGTGCTAGAGCCGGGATCCGGAGTTATAGGGGGCGACAGACCCAGTACTTC. Protein sequence: CSARAGIRSYRGRQTQYF.

This clonotype was detected many times. The V gene is TRBV7-9, the J gene TRBJ2-7; 11 bases align to TRBD1. Unmatched junction bases numbered 12, after V lost 5 bases and J lost 6 bases. Germline V lookup: CDR1 SEHNR, CDR2 FQNEAQ (reference sequence). The CDR3 is 16 amino acids. CDR3: CASSVIPGQGVREQYF. Here the CDR3 DNA reads TGTGCCAGCAGCGTTATCCCGGGACAGGGGGTACGCGAGCAGTACTTC.

The sample holds many counts of this clonotype. The chain joins TRBV28 to TRBJ2-5; possibly TRBD2 for D (5 bases). This CDR3 contains 14 residues. Germline V CDR1 and CDR2: MDHEN, SYDVKM. Deletions cut 4 bases from V and 5 bases from J, with 14 bases between. CDR3 in DNA: TGTGCCAGCAGTTCGGGATTCTCGGGGGAGACCCAGTACTTC. Encoded protein: CASSSGFSGETQYF.

This rearrangement joins TRBV6-5 to TRBJ1-6, with 9 bases lining up with TRBD1. The germline V gene has CDR1 MNHEY and CDR2 SVGAGI. The CDR3 sequence is 14 residues long. The V and J ends lost 3 bases and 8 bases, in that order; junction bases with no gene match: 2. The CDR3 loop reads CASSYRQGDSPLHF. The DNA for the CDR3 is TGTGCCAGCAGTTATAGACAGGGGGATTCACCCCTCCACTTT.

This clonotype showed up many times. The V call is TRBV28, the J call TRBJ2-2; weak D call: TRBD2 (6 bases). The CDR3 consists of 17 residues. The germline V gene encodes CDR1 MDHEN and CDR2 SYDVKM. The V gene lost 2 bases and the J gene lost 7 bases, with 20 bases spanning the gap. CDR3 nucleotides: TGTGCCAGCAGTTTACCGGGGGTGGTTCGTGGATTCGGGGAGCTGTTTTTT. Translated: CASSLPGVVRGFGELFF.

The sample holds a few counts of this clonotype. CDR3 DNA: TGTGCCAGCATCGGGCTCACAATGGGGGTTTACAATGAGCAGTTCTTC. This encodes CASIGLTMGVYNEQFF. This chain connects TRBV2 to TRBJ2-1, with D perhaps matching TRBD1 or TRBD2 (5 bases each). The V gene's germline CDR1 is SNHLY and CDR2 FYNNEI. Trimming took 7 bases from V and 4 from J, leaving 20 bases between them. There are 16 residues in the CDR3. Full variable domain (missing parts from reference TRBV2 and TRBJ2-1): EPEVTQTPSHQVTQMGQEVILRCVPISNHLYFYWYRQILGQKVEFLVSFYNNEISEKSEIFDDQFSVERPDGSNFTLKIRSTKLEDSAMYFCASIGLTMGVYNEQFFGPGTRLTVL.

This sequence joins TRBV2 and TRBJ2-7; TRBD2 matches 8 bases. Trimming removed 1 base from V and 2 bases from J; junction bases left unmatched: 1. Per germline, CDR1 SNHLY and CDR2 FYNNEI. The CDR3 contains 14 residues. The CDR3 DNA reads TGTGCCAGCAGTGAAGACGGGAGGGCCTACGAGCAGTACTTC. Its protein product is CASSEDGRAYEQYF.

For the CDR3, the DNA is TGTGCCACCAGCAGAGTGAGTAGGGGAGGCGAGACCCAGTACTTC. Its translation: CATSRVSRGGETQYF. The chain combines TRBV15 with TRBJ2-5, with a weak D call TRBD2 (6 bases). V lost 1 base and J 5 bases, leaving 14 bases between the germline ends. Germline-derived CDR1 and CDR2 are LNHNV and YYDKDF (reference sequence). This CDR3 comprises 15 residues.

This clonotype was counted many times. The V gene is TRBV4-1, the J gene TRBJ1-4; no firm D call. V lost 4 bases and J lost 8, with 14 bases in between. Germline V gives CDR1 MGHRA, CDR2 YSYEKL. CDR3 length: 14 residues. CDR3 nucleotide sequence: TGCGCCAGCAGCCGACTGCGTGAAGGAGAAAAACTGTTTTTT. Its translation is CASSRLREGEKLFF.

Details on this clonotype: This CDR3 is missing its conserved last phenylalanine or tryptophan, likely due to a read error. It is unclear where the CDR3 begins or ends on the DNA, so no DNA is shown, and the CDR3 is as TCRdb lists it. The chain couples TRBV29-1 to TRBJ1-2. The CDR3 contains 12 residues when both ends are counted. Germline CDR1 is SQVTM and CDR2 is ANQGSEA. This CDR3 reads CSLDEGVYGCTL.

This clonotype was seen repeatedly, ten times or more. This chain joins TRBV20-1 and TRBJ1-4; D might be TRBD1 (5 bases). The germline CDR1 and CDR2 sequences are DFQATT and SNEGSKA (reference sequence). Between the trimmed V and J ends, which lost 6 bases and 6 bases, there was a span of 14 bases. The CDR3 loop spans 13 amino acids. In DNA form, the CDR3 reads TGCAGTGCCATGGGGCCCTGGGATGAAAAACTGTTTTTT. It is translated as CSAMGPWDEKLFF.

This clonotype was counted between two and nine times. The chain combines TRBV4-1 with TRBJ2-7; 7 nucleotides line up with TRBD1. The CDR3 totals 18 residues. V gave up 1 base and J gave up 2 bases; unmatched junction bases: 14. Germline lookup yields CDR1 MGHRA and CDR2 YSYEKL. DNA of the CDR3: TGCGCCAGCAGCCAAGGAGGGGCTTGGGGACAGCAGCCCTACGAGCAGTACTTC. Translation: CASSQGGAWGQQPYEQYF.

The rearrangement joins TRBV10-3 to TRBJ2-5; no firm D call. Trimming stripped 3 bases from V and 5 bases from J, with 1 base between. The germline V gene encodes CDR1 ENHRY and CDR2 SYGVKD. CDR3 length: 10 amino acids. The CDR3 region is CAISDETQYF. In DNA, the CDR3 is TGTGCCATCAGTGATGAGACCCAGTACTTC.

This rearrangement joins TRBV7-6 to TRBJ1-5; D uncertain. Germline V lookup: CDR1 SGHVS, CDR2 FNYEAQ. Trimming removed 11 bases at V and 0 bases at J, with 14 bases between. CDR3 length: 14 residues. The DNA for the CDR3 is TGTGCCCGCCCACGTTTAGGTAGCAATCAGCCCCAGCATTTT. Translated: CARPRLGSNQPQHF. Using reference TRBV7-6 and TRBJ1-5 for the parts outside the CDR3, the full variable domain is GAGVSQSPRYKVTKRGQDVALRCDPISGHVSLYWYRQALGQGPEFLTYFNYEAQQDKSGLPNDRFSAERPEGSISTLTIQRTEQRDSAMYRCARPRLGSNQPQHFGDGTRLSIL.

The table lists this clonotype with a count of one. The gene calls are TRBV2 and TRBJ2-5; D not resolved. The germline V gene has CDR1 SNHLY and CDR2 FYNNEI. The V gene lost 1 base and the J gene lost 2 bases, with 8 bases spanning the gap. The CDR3 consists of 14 residues. The CDR3 spells CASSEDYWQETQYF. In nucleotides, the CDR3 is TGTGCCAGCAGTGAAGATTATTGGCAAGAGACCCAGTACTTC.

This clonotype was observed at least ten times. The gene calls are TRBV6-6 and TRBJ1-2; TRBD1 aligns across 9 bases. The germline CDR1 and CDR2 sequences are MNHNY and SVGAGI (reference sequence). CDR3 size: 15 residues. V lost 7 bases and J lost 6; bases outside the gene matches: 12. The CDR3 sequence is CASTHRRDRAHGYTF. The DNA of the CDR3 is TGTGCCAGCACCCACCGCCGGGACAGGGCTCATGGCTACACCTTC.

In regard to this clonotype: One end of the junction varies from germline; a read error may be responsible. V gene TRBV5-5 combines with J gene TRBJ2-7; D possibly corresponds to TRBD1 (5 bases). Per the germline V gene, CDR1 is SGHKS and CDR2 is YYEKEE (reference sequence). The CDR3 has 14 amino acids. This CDR3 is CASSPDGREYEQYF. CDR3 nucleotides: TGCGCCAGCAGCCCCGATGGCAGGGAATACGAGCAGTACTTC.

This clonotype was recorded once. The junction departs from the called germline gene at one end, perhaps through a read error. The chain couples TRBV15 to TRBJ2-7; 8 bases agree with TRBD1. CDR3 size: 15 residues. Germline V CDR1 and CDR2: LNHNV, YYDKDF (reference sequence). The CDR3 is CAASMWTGPSGEQYF. The CDR3 DNA sequence: TGTGCCGCCAGCATGTGGACAGGGCCCTCCGGGGAGCAGTACTTC.

This clonotype was seen only a few times. Without the conserved terminal phenylalanine or tryptophan, this CDR3 likely stems from a read error. The DNA is left out, because the CDR3 cannot be placed on it with certainty; the CDR3 is given as TCRdb lists it. Here the CDR3 reads CASSSMGLA. The J gene is TRBJ1-3, the V gene TRBV7-8. CDR1 and CDR2 (germline): SGHVS, FQNEAQ. The CDR3 has 9 residues if both end residues are counted.

V is TRBV6-2 or TRBV6-3 and J is TRBJ2-6; D remains ambiguous. V lost 5 bases and J 0 bases, leaving 23 bases between the germline ends. Germline V gene lookup returns CDR1 MNHEY and CDR2 SVGEGT. The CDR3 extends over 20 amino acids. The CDR3 loop is CASSSQLVGYYPSGANVLTF. The CDR3 nucleotides are TGTGCCAGCAGTAGCCAGTTGGTAGGATACTACCCCTCTGGGGCCAACGTCCTGACTTTC.

This chain uses TRBV11-2 with TRBJ1-2; 8 bases line up with TRBD1. CDR3 length: 17 amino acids. The junction had 14 bases not matched to a gene; V was cut back by 2 bases and J by 6 bases. CDR1 SGHAT and CDR2 FQNNGV come from the germline V gene. CDR3 residues: CASSLLPDRGVEDGYTF. The DNA for the CDR3 is TGTGCCAGCAGCTTACTACCCGACAGGGGAGTGGAAGATGGCTACACCTTC.